One sample yielded the 8 T cell receptor delta chains listed below, sequenced in a study of γδ T cells in repeated Plasmodium falciparum infection. TCRdb processed the multiplex PCR reads again with the CATT caller. The sample lists 75,000 to 100,000 delta-chain clones, roughly 1.4% occurring once. Vgamma9/Vdelta2+ and Vdelta2-negative gammadelta T cells were flow-sorted from PBMC for bulk sequencing. The sequenced material came from gamma-delta T cells from blood. The receptors stem from a pool of human donors (malaria-infected and uninfected, not separated).

This clone was seen many times. The chain couples TRDV1 to TRDJ1, with 9 positions matching TRDD2. J was trimmed by 0 bases and V by 2 bases; bases with no gene match: 10. The CDR3 is 18 amino acids. The germline CDR1 and CDR2 sequences are TSWWSYY and QGS. CDR3 amino acids: CALGESHLPTPYTDKLIF. In DNA, the CDR3 is TGTGCTCTTGGGGAATCCCACCTTCCTACCCCTTACACCGATAAACTCATCTTT.

About this clone itself: The likely explanation is a read error, given a far larger clone one base away. This same CDR3 is encoded by further DNA sequences in the sample. V and J are TRDV1 and TRDJ2, with 8 bases aligning to TRDD3. The J gene was not available in TCRdb and was assigned here by matching the DNA to germline segments. Per the germline V gene, CDR1 is TSWWSYY and CDR2 is QGS. This CDR3 region has 25 residues. V shed 8 bases, J shed 3 bases, and the junction held 38 bases outside the gene matches. Written as DNA, the CDR3 is TGTGCTCTTACCCGGGGGGACAACTACGCTTGGAATTACTGGGGGGTCCCAGCTCTGACAGCACAACTCTTCTTT. Translating it yields CALTRGDNYAWNYWGVPALTAQLFF.

Concerning this clone: A far larger clone is only one base removed, so a read error is likely. This CDR3 is also generated by other DNA sequences in the sample. This chain joins TRDV1 and TRDJ1; TRDD2 agrees at 9 bases. The V gene end was trimmed by 2 bases and the J gene end by 10 bases; junction bases not matched to a gene: 23. Germline V gene data show CDR1 as TSWWSYY and CDR2 as QGS. The CDR3 extends over 19 amino acids. CDR3 residues: CALGEGGPFLRSGYPVLIF. CDR3 coding DNA: TGTGCTCTTGGGGAAGGTGGACCCTTCCTACGAAGTGGGTACCCGGTACTCATCTTT.

As to this clone: For this DNA, TCRdb reports the protein of a much larger clone, which diverges at residue 10, most likely from a read error; the protein presented here is translated directly from the DNA. The chain employs TRDV2 and TRDJ1; 8 positions match TRDD3. Here the J gene came from matching the DNA to germline, since TCRdb omits it. Germline CDR1 reads GEAIGNYY; CDR2 reads EKD. The CDR3 is made up of 22 amino acids. Trimming at V came to 0 bases and at J to 3 bases, leaving 26 bases not matched to a gene. CDR3 in amino acids: CACDTERVHPRGWGMLADKLIF. The CDR3, as DNA: TGTGCCTGTGACACCGAGAGAGTACACCCCCGGGGATGGGGGATGTTGGCCGATAAACTCATCTTT.

On this clone itself: TCRdb's listed protein matches a much larger clone and diverges from this DNA's translation at residue 16, likely through a read error; the protein shown comes from the DNA. This rearrangement joins TRDV1 to TRDJ1, with 9 nucleotides matching TRDD3. This CDR3 is built from 21 residues. Germline lookup yields CDR1 TSWWSYY and CDR2 QGS. Trimming took 3 bases from V and 3 from J; bases not matched to a gene: 23. CDR3 amino acids: CALGDKTASPRTGGNADKLIF. The CDR3 coding sequence is TGTGCTCTTGGGGACAAGACAGCATCCCCTCGTACTGGGGGAAACGCCGATAAACTCATCTTT.

Remarks on this clone: TCRdb's protein for this DNA is that of a much larger clone and differs from the translation at residue 12, likely a read error; the protein shown is the DNA translation. V gene TRAV38-2/DV8 combines with J gene TRDJ1; D is possibly TRDD2 or TRDD3 (8 bases each). Matching the DNA to germline supplied the J gene, which TCRdb does not give. Trimming shortened V by 1 base and J by 0 bases, and 37 bases separated the two germline ends. The CDR3 runs to 24 residues. CDR1 is TSESDYY, CDR2 QEAYKQQN, per germline. The CDR3 coding sequence is TGTGCTTATAGGAGCCCAGTAGGCCTTCCTATTGCTGGGGGACGTTCTGTTTACACCGATAAACTCATCTTT. Its translation is CAYRSPVGLPIAGGRSVYTDKLIF.

This clone was counted a few times. This DNA translates differently at residue 16 from the TCRdb protein, which is that of a much larger clone; a read error is likely, and the protein shown is the DNA's own translation. This specimen includes other DNA sequences encoding the same CDR3. The chain carries TRDV2 and TRDJ3, with 10 bases identical to TRDD3. Germline V gives CDR1 GEAIGNYY, CDR2 EKD. The CDR3 runs 18 residues. The CDR3 is CACDTGGYSSWDTRQTFF. The CDR3 nucleotides read TGTGCCTGTGACACTGGGGGATACAGCTCCTGGGACACCCGACAGACGTTTTTC.

On this clone itself: The protein that TCRdb holds for this DNA derives from a much larger clone and differs from the translated DNA at residue 10, which likely indicates a read error; the protein shown here is translated from the DNA. This chain uses TRDV2 with TRDJ1; D may be TRDD3 (5 bases). TCRdb does not report a J gene; here it was assigned by matching the DNA to germline references. Trimming left V 1 base short and J 6 bases short, with 20 bases between. The CDR3 is 16 amino acids. Germline loops: CDR1 GEAIGNYY, CDR2 EKD. The chain's CDR3 is CACDTGLLVTGYKLIF. The DNA of the CDR3 is TGTGCCTGTGACACGGGCTTACTGGTCACGGGATATAAACTCATCTTT.